Below are 24 T cell receptor beta chains sequenced from a single sample in a study of T cell responses to AZD1222 COVID-19 vaccine. Using immunoSEQ multiplex PCR, the repertoire was profiled, and TCRdb retains in-frame clones only, with some absent. Among about 68,000 clones listed, almost 90% were seen once. The sample consisted of peripheral blood, taken on day 0 of AZD1222 vaccination. The receptors here all came from an adult in good health.

The chain couples TRBV5-6 to TRBJ2-3; weak D call: TRBD2 (6 bases). CDR3 length: 15 residues. V dropped 1 base and J dropped 1 base, with 10 bases sitting between them. Germline V gene sequence: CDR1 SGHDT, CDR2 YYEEEE. The CDR3 DNA sequence: TGTGCCAGCAGCTTGTTGTGGGGGGGCACAGATACGCAGTATTTT. It codes for CASSLLWGGTDTQYF.

This sequence joins TRBV11-2 and TRBJ2-7, with TRBD1 identical over 10 bases. The CDR3 spans 15 residues. Germline V CDR1 and CDR2: SGHAT, FQNNGV. V shed 0 bases, J shed 3 bases, and the junction held 2 bases outside the gene matches. The CDR3 DNA reads as TGTGCCAGCAGCTTAGAAAGGACAGGGGGCTACGAGCAGTACTTC. Its translation: CASSLERTGGYEQYF.

This clone counts as medium-sized. The chain couples TRBV11-3 to TRBJ1-1, with D uncertain. The ends were cut back, 0 bases at V and 3 bases at J, with 2 bases in the middle. Germline-derived CDR1 and CDR2 are SGHNT and YENEEA. The CDR3 runs 12 residues. CDR3 sequence: CASSLDHTEAFF. CDR3 DNA: TGTGCCAGCAGCTTAGATCACACTGAAGCTTTCTTT.

The J gene is TRBJ1-5, the V gene TRBV18; 9 bases align to TRBD1. The trim removed 1 base at V and 4 bases at J, leaving 8 bases unmatched. This CDR3 contains 17 residues. CDR1 is KGHSH and CDR2 is LQKENI in the germline V gene. This CDR3 reads CASSPQVGQGTNQPQHF. The CDR3 nucleotides are TGTGCCAGCTCACCACAAGTCGGACAGGGGACTAATCAGCCCCAGCATTTT. The complete variable domain, with remaining parts taken from reference TRBV18 and TRBJ1-5, reads NAGVMQNPRHLVRRRGQEARLRCSPMKGHSHVYWYRQLPEEGLKFMVYLQKENIIDESGMPKERFSAEFPKEGPSILRIQQVVRGDSAAYFCASSPQVGQGTNQPQHFGDGTRLSIL.

This chain connects TRBV6-6 to TRBJ2-7, with 12 bases identical to TRBD1. The germline V gene has CDR1 MNHNY and CDR2 SVGAGI (reference sequence). V trimming: 2 bases; J trimming: 7 bases; junction bases outside the gene matches: 6. The length of the CDR3 is 15 residues. CDR3 nucleotide sequence: TGTGCCAGCAGTTACCGTGGGACAGGGGGCGCAGAGCAGTACTTC. It translates to CASSYRGTGGAEQYF.

The chain recombines TRBV4-3 with TRBJ2-5, with 14 bases that match TRBD2. The CDR3 is 17 amino acids. CDR1 is LGHNA and CDR2 is YSLEER in the germline V gene. V trimming: 1 base; J trimming: 3 bases; junction bases outside the gene matches: 4. The CDR3 coding sequence is TGCGCCAGCAGCCAAGGGGGGGGACTAGCGGGAGAAGAGACCCAGTACTTC. Protein product: CASSQGGGLAGEETQYF.

The chain is built from TRBV4-1 and TRBJ2-2; D unresolved. The V gene lost 0 bases and the J gene lost 7 bases, with 12 bases spanning the gap. Looked up from germline, CDR1 is MGHRA and CDR2 is YSYEKL. CDR3 size: 15 residues. The CDR3 DNA is TGCGCCAGCAGCCAAGATAGTGTGCGGAGCGGGGAGCTGTTTTTT. Encoded protein: CASSQDSVRSGELFF.

The CDR3: CASSRLVAGDEKLFF. CDR3 in DNA: TGTGCCAGCAGCCGTTTAGTGGCAGGGGATGAAAAACTGTTTTTT. The chain is built from TRBV7-9 and TRBJ1-4; a weak D match, TRBD1 (6 bases). CDR1 and CDR2 from the germline V gene are SEHNR and FQNEAQ (reference sequence). Deletions cut 5 bases from V and 6 bases from J, with 16 bases between. The CDR3 covers 15 residues.

This clone was detected once. The V call is TRBV7-6, the J call TRBJ2-7, with D possibly called TRBD1 or TRBD2 (5 bases each). The CDR3 covers 13 residues. The germline V gene encodes CDR1 SGHVS and CDR2 FNYEAQ. Between the trimmed V and J ends, which lost 6 bases and 0 bases, there was a span of 9 bases. DNA of the CDR3: TGTGCCAGCAGTTTCGGGGCCTCCTACGAGCAGTACTTC. Translating gives CASSFGASYEQYF.

The V call is TRBV2, the J call TRBJ2-5, with TRBD2 identical over 11 bases. The germline CDR1 and CDR2 sequences are SNHLY and FYNNEI. The CDR3 length is 16 residues. Germline trimming cut 7 bases from V and 5 bases from J; bases unmatched to any gene: 12. CDR3 in amino acids: CASMGTSGRGSETQYF. CDR3 sequence (DNA): TGTGCCAGCATGGGTACTAGCGGGAGAGGGTCGGAGACCCAGTACTTC.

V gene TRBV10-2 combines with J gene TRBJ1-1; D gene uncertain. This CDR3 comprises 16 residues. V was trimmed by 6 bases and J by 2 bases, leaving 19 bases between them. Germline V gene data show CDR1 as WSHSY and CDR2 as SAAADI. Here the CDR3 DNA reads TGCGCCAGCAGCCCCTCGGTGGAGGGCCCTAACACTGAAGCTTTCTTT. Its protein is CASSPSVEGPNTEAFF.

CDR3 nucleotide sequence: TGCGCCAGCAGCTTGGGACAGGTCGGCACTGAAGCTTTCTTT. Encoded protein: CASSLGQVGTEAFF. The chain employs TRBV5-1 and TRBJ1-1, with a possible D match to TRBD1 (6 bases). CDR3 length: 14 amino acids. V was pared by 0 bases and J by 4 bases, with 10 bases between. Germline V gene data show CDR1 as SGHRS and CDR2 as YFSETQ.

CDR3 nucleotide sequence: TGCAGCGTTGGACTAGCGGGAGGGAAGCAGTTCTTC. Protein product: CSVGLAGGKQFF. The chain couples TRBV29-1 to TRBJ2-1; 14 nucleotides match TRBD2. Germline values: CDR1 SQVTM, CDR2 ANQGSEA. This CDR3 comprises 12 residues. V gave up 4 bases and J gave up 11 bases; unmatched junction bases: 1.

The J gene is TRBJ2-1, the V gene TRBV11-3; D call uncertain. Deletions cut 0 bases from V and 4 bases from J, with 7 bases between. CDR1 SGHNT and CDR2 YENEEA come from the germline V gene. This CDR3 comprises 14 residues. CDR3 DNA: TGTGCCAGCAGCTTAGATGGTGGGTACAATGAGCAGTTCTTC. As protein: CASSLDGGYNEQFF.

This clone has more than one count but fewer than ten. The chain is built from TRBV7-8 and TRBJ2-7; TRBD1 aligns across 8 bases. V lost 6 bases to trimming and J lost 0 bases; unmatched junction nucleotides: 4. Germline V gene lookup returns CDR1 SGHVS and CDR2 FQNEAQ. This CDR3 is 14 amino acids long. This CDR3 is CASSRDRSSYEQYF. The CDR3 nucleotides read TGTGCCAGCAGTCGGGACAGGAGCTCCTACGAGCAGTACTTC.

The chain is built from TRBV5-8 and TRBJ2-3, with D perhaps matching TRBD2 (6 bases). The CDR3 loop spans 15 amino acids. Trimming shortened V by 0 bases and J by 5 bases, and 13 bases separated the two germline ends. The germline gives CDR1 SGHTS, CDR2 YDEGEE. CDR3 nucleotide sequence: TGTGCCAGCAGCTTGGAACTAGCCGCAGGAGATACGCAGTATTTT. Translated: CASSLELAAGDTQYF.

The chain joins TRBV10-3 to TRBJ2-5; 7 nucleotides agree with TRBD2. Unmatched junction bases numbered 8, after V lost 3 bases and J lost 1 base. CDR1 ENHRY and CDR2 SYGVKD come from the germline V gene. The CDR3 is made up of 16 amino acids. Written as DNA, the CDR3 is TGTGCCATCAGTGATCACGGATCTAGCGGCCAAGAGACCCAGTACTTC. It codes for CAISDHGSSGQETQYF.

This chain joins TRBV30 and TRBJ1-1; possibly TRBD1 for D (5 bases). CDR1 is GTSNPN, CDR2 SVGIG, per germline (reference sequence). This CDR3 has 13 amino acids. V lost 2 bases, J lost 2 bases, and 9 bases lay in between. The CDR3 is CAWSSQGNTEAFF. In nucleotides, the CDR3 is TGTGCCTGGAGTTCCCAGGGTAACACTGAAGCTTTCTTT.

The chain links TRBV19 to TRBJ2-1; D is unresolved. This CDR3 has 11 amino acids. CDR1 is LNHDA and CDR2 is SQIVND in the germline V gene (reference sequence). V gave up 4 bases and J gave up 11 bases, with 9 bases separating them. The CDR3 DNA is TGTGCCAGTAGTACCCGTTCGAAGCAGTTCTTC. Translated, it gives CASSTRSKQFF.

This clone appeared once. Here the CDR3 reads CASSPLGLAGGRNEQFF. Here the CDR3 DNA reads TGTGCCAGTAGTCCTCTTGGACTAGCGGGAGGGCGCAATGAGCAGTTCTTC. The chain combines TRBV19 with TRBJ2-1, with 15 bases identical to TRBD2. The CDR3 contains 17 residues. Germline-derived CDR1 and CDR2 are LNHDA and SQIVND (reference sequence). J was trimmed by 6 bases and V by 5 bases; bases with no gene match: 8.

V is TRBV19 and J is TRBJ1-3; 7 nucleotides line up with TRBD1. CDR3 size: 13 residues. V lost 6 bases and J lost 4; bases outside the gene matches: 3. Looked up from germline, CDR1 is LNHDA and CDR2 is SQIVND (reference sequence). The CDR3 coding sequence is TGTGCCAGTAGAACAGGGGCAGGAAACACCATATATTTT. The encoded protein is CASRTGAGNTIYF. The complete variable domain, with remaining parts taken from reference TRBV19 and TRBJ1-3, reads DGGITQSPKYLFRKEGQNVTLSCEQNLNHDAMYWYRQDPGQGLRLIYYSQIVNDFQKGDIAEGYSVSREKKESFPLTVTSAQKNPTAFYLCASRTGAGNTIYFGEGSWLTVV.

The rearrangement uses TRBV9 and TRBJ2-3, with a tentative D call TRBD2 (7 bases). V was clipped by 6 bases and J by 5 bases, with 16 bases between them. The germline V gene encodes CDR1 SGDLS and CDR2 YYNGEE. CDR3 length: 14 residues. CDR3 DNA sequence: TGTGCCAGCACCCGACTAGGGGGGGAAGATACGCAGTATTTT. This encodes CASTRLGGEDTQYF.

This clone was seen only a few times. The chain recombines TRBV29-1 with TRBJ2-5; TRBD2 agrees at 13 bases. The CDR3 consists of 17 residues. Germline assignment: CDR1 SQVTM and CDR2 ANQGSEA. V trimming: 3 bases; J trimming: 1 base; junction bases outside the gene matches: 8. CDR3 nucleotide sequence: TGCAGCGTTGAGGCCAGGACTAGCGGGAGTACCCAAGAGACCCAGTACTTC. This encodes CSVEARTSGSTQETQYF. Based on the CDR3 plus reference TRBV29-1 and TRBJ2-5, the full variable domain is SAVISQKPSRDICQRGTSLTIQCQVDSQVTMMFWYRQQPGQSLTLIATANQGSEATYESGFVIDKFPISRPNLTFSTLTVSNMSPEDSSIYLCSVEARTSGSTQETQYFGPGTRLLVL.

This chain joins TRBV19 and TRBJ1-4; D is unclear. The CDR3 is 15 amino acids. Trimming took off 8 bases at V and 7 bases at J, with 20 bases between the two ends. Germline assignment: CDR1 LNHDA and CDR2 SQIVND (reference sequence). As DNA, the CDR3 is TGTGCCAGTGGACCACGAGGAAGCGGGTCTGAAAAACTGTTTTTT. This translates into CASGPRGSGSEKLFF.